This T cell receptor (beta chain) is from a study of T-cell memory formation after mild COVID-19 (dated by TCRdb to about 2021). At the level of the whole study: Most TCR sequence clusters were specific to one of the two donors. T-cell clones expanding and contracting after mild COVID-19 in a couple of donors were tracked by longitudinal TCRalpha and TCRbeta repertoire sequencing. Two young, previously healthy adult volunteers, one female and one male, were included in the cohort.

The cysteine opens and the phenylalanine closes a CDR3 of 15 amino acids. Only the CDR3 part of the read is kept: 45 bases, read in frame from the first base. The germline V gene yields SGHTA for CDR1 and FQGNSA for CDR2. V loses 5 bases of germline sequence and J loses 4 bases, and the interval between the two ends is 17 bases. As regards this clonotype: This clone's antigen is unknown. Within one base of it there is no much larger clone, and no base qualities were kept.

Sequenced on an Illumina NovaSeq 6000. cDNA libraries for TCRalpha and TCRbeta were prepared by 5'RACE using constant-segment primers, with sample barcodes and unique molecular identifiers added. RNA was extracted from every sample with Trizol reagent. Library amplification was performed in two PCR steps, and a second sample barcode and Illumina TruSeq adapters were introduced in the second step. Libraries were sequenced on an Illumina NovaSeq with 2 x 150 bp paired-end reads. The study's processing was this. With migec v1.2.7, reads were demultiplexed and then collapsed into UMI-guided consensus sequences. Using mixcr v2.1.11, UMI consensuses were aligned to TRA and TRB V and J templates and then assembled into clonotypes. A clonotype was counted as expanded or contracted only when both edgeR and NoisET called the clonotype significant, with the noise models trained on biological replicates. For edgeR calls, a false discovery rate-adjusted p below 0.01 and a log2 fold-change threshold of 1 were applied. As an exploratory analysis of dynamics, PCA with hierarchical clustering was applied to max-normalized trajectories of the 1000 most abundant clonotypes. Separately sequenced CD4+ and CD8+ repertoires were used to assign the CD4 or CD8 phenotype of responding clones. The public reads were reprocessed in TCRdb via fastp at Q25 and MiXCR, keeping in-frame beta chains. Identical CDR3 proteins give one entry, which carries the most common genes and DNA. The V and J calls come from TCRdb's annotation, not from the publication. The sample has 300,000 to 400,000 distinct CDR3 sequences on record, roughly 13% of them singletons. About 20% of the sample belongs to the ten largest clones.

Ficoll-Paque density gradient centrifugation was the method used to isolate PBMCs. Overall study results and their limits: Contracting CD4+ clones were found mainly in CM and EM memory subsets, while CD8+ clones were enriched in EMRA. SARS-CoV-2 specificity of the second-wave clones peaking on day 37 was not confirmed. Some responding clones were detected in pre-infection memory, suggesting pre-existing cross-reactive memory T cells joined the SARS-CoV-2 response. The study included only a couple of mild cases, and larger cohorts that include severe cases with pre-infection samples were judged to be necessary. From day 15 to 85, contracting clones showed balanced CD4/CD8 phenotypes, whereas a second wave of clones that expanded from day 15 to 37 leaned towards CD4+.

This chain is built from TRBV7-2 and TRBJ1-1; the D gene is unclear. The receptor was isolated from a man between 18 and 29 years old who had mild COVID-19 (a few samples of this study predate the infection). The sample titles of this study are shuffled in the database, so cell type and time point are left out; the donor was told from shared clones. Sequenced sample: PBMCs or a T cell subset sorted from them (not recorded which). For the CDR3, the sequence is CASSQAVHLGTEAFF. The nucleotide sequence is TGTGCCAGCAGCCAAGCGGTACACCTGGGCACTGAAGCTTTCTTT. The entire variable domain, with the stretches around the CDR3 drawn from the reference TRBV7-2 and TRBJ1-1 proteins, is GAGVSQSPSNKVTEKGKDVELRCDPISGHTALYWYRQSLGQGLEFLIYFQGNSAPDKSGLPSDRFSAERTGGSVSTLTIQRTQQEDSAVYLCASSQAVHLGTEAFFGQGTRLTVV.